This T cell receptor beta chain was observed in a study of vaccination effects on CD4 cells after COVID-19. General study findings and limits: In vaccinees who were healthy, merely 1 out of 255 vaccine-induced clones cross-reacted with common cold coronaviruses. In the study, convalescent patients were few, and early post-infection timepoints were absent.

Cells that had been cultured for 10 days were the source of isolated CD4+ T cells. The participants, recipients of two vaccine doses, got either BNT162b2 or mRNA-1273. IL-2 medium supplanted half the medium on days 3 and 7. In this sample, this clone turned up a few times. The antigen is unknown. Libraries were prepared by immunoSEQ multiplex PCR; TCRdb keeps only in-frame clonotypes and omits some of them. Found here are 70,000 or so clones, roughly 75% of them singletons; the top ten hold around 2.1%. The V end lost 4 bases, the J end lost 7 bases, and 17 bases lay between the germline ends. Looked up from germline, CDR1 is SGHRS and CDR2 is YFSETQ. The CDR3 is made up of 14 amino acids.

The material was CD4+ T cells from PBMCs cultured without peptide, obtained after COVID-19 vaccination. This sequence joins TRBV5-1 and TRBJ1-2; D may be TRBD1 (6 bases). The clonotype was recovered from a human donor who received a COVID-19 vaccine. DNA for the CDR3: TGCGCCAGCAGCCCTAACCAGGGGTCTGGTGGCTACACCTTC. As protein: CASSPNQGSGGYTF.